A selection of T cell receptor beta chains follows, all from one sample in a study of blood T cells in healthy people across ages. Each CDR3 protein gets one entry after TCRdb re-called the 5' RACE reads with MiXCR. The sample holds 1.5 million to 2 million distinct CDR3 sequences; about 39% are singletons and the top ten take about 21%. The sample taken for sequencing was blood. All receptors come from a human donor in good health. Both conserved end residues are part of each CDR3. Fields, in order: D gene, clone size, V gene, J gene, CDR3 DNA, CDR3 protein. A D gene is named only where the DNA matches it firmly. For some rows the clone size is stated as once, few or many, or as a class when expanded; others skip it.

>.|.|TRBV5-1|TRBJ2-1
TGCGCCAGCAGCTTGGAATGGCCGGGAGAGCAGTTCTTC
CASSLEWPGEQFF
>.|.|TRBV6-2/TRBV6-3|TRBJ1-2
TGTGCCAGCAGTTACGCCGGGACACCTGGCTACACCTTC
CASSYAGTPGYTF
>.|.|TRBV9|TRBJ1-6
TGTGCCAGCAGCTCCAGTCCATCCTCTTCACCCCTCCACTTT
CASSSSPSSSPLHF
>.|few|TRBV29-1|TRBJ2-3
TGCAGCGTTGACTACCAAGGGGATACGCAGTATTTT
CSVDYQGDTQYF
>.|.|TRBV4-2|TRBJ1-1
TGTGCCAGCAGCGAAACGGGACCGACGAACACTGAAGCTTTCTTT
CASSETGPTNTEAFF
>.|few|TRBV2|TRBJ1-6
TGTGCCAGCATTCGTGGGGAGGGAGCAAATTCACCCCTCCACTTT
CASIRGEGANSPLHF
>.|.|TRBV20-1|TRBJ1-5
TGCAGTGCCCCAAGGGTGGCAGGGGCCCCGTCCAATCAGCCCCAGCATTTT
CSAPRVAGAPSNQPQHF
>TRBD2|.|TRBV7-3|TRBJ2-1
TGTGCCAGCAGCTTAGGTGCGCGGGGGGGCGCCGAAAGTTCCTACAATGAGCAGTTCTTC
CASSLGARGGAESSYNEQFF
>.|few|TRBV11-2|TRBJ2-5
TGTGCCAGCAGCTTAGATGGGGCCGGAGGACTTTCCCAGTACTTC
CASSLDGAGGLSQYF
>.|.|TRBV7-3|TRBJ2-2
TGTGCCAGCAGCTTCAAAGGGTTTACCGGGGAGCTGTTTTTT
CASSFKGFTGELFF
>.|many|TRBV6-1|TRBJ2-1
TGTGCCAGCAGAGATTACAATGAGCAGTTCTTC
CASRDYNEQFF
>.|.|TRBV27|TRBJ1-2
TGTGCCAGTTCCCCCCGGGACGGTCCTGGCTACACCTTC
CASSPRDGPGYTF
>.|.|TRBV7-2|TRBJ1-1
TGTGCCAGCAGCCCAGCAGTGGGGGGAGCTTTCTTT
CASSPAVGGAFF
>.|.|TRBV24-1|TRBJ2-1
TGTGCCGTGGCGAGGGTTTACAATGAGCAGTTCTTC
CAVARVYNEQFF
>TRBD1|.|TRBV6-1|TRBJ2-7
TGTGCCAGCAGCGTGGACCCACAGGGGACCTACGAGCAGTACTTC
CASSVDPQGTYEQYF
>.|.|TRBV6-1|TRBJ2-3
TGTGCCAGCAGTGAATATCGGGACAGCACAGATACGCAGTATTTT
CASSEYRDSTDTQYF
>.|.|TRBV12-3/TRBV12-4|TRBJ1-2
TGTGCCAGCAGTTTGCGCAGGGTGGCGGGGGGCTACACCTTC
CASSLRRVAGGYTF
>.|.|TRBV6-5|TRBJ2-7
TGTGCCAGCAGTTACGCCGGGGGAACCGAGCAGTACTTC
CASSYAGGTEQYF
>.|.|TRBV11-2|TRBJ2-3
TGTGCCAGCAGCTTTAGACGGGCAGATACGCAGTATTTT
CASSFRRADTQYF
>.|.|TRBV6-2/TRBV6-3|TRBJ1-5
TGTGCCAGCAGCCGCCCACGTACAGGGTTCAGCAATCAGCCCCAGCATTTT
CASSRPRTGFSNQPQHF
>.|.|TRBV7-8|TRBJ1-1
TGTGCCAGCAGTCAAAACTACCGGGACACTGAAGCTTTCTTT
CASSQNYRDTEAFF
>.|many|TRBV6-2/TRBV6-3|TRBJ2-1
TGTGCCAGCAGTCCCGAGGGACTGCGTAGACTTACGAGCTCCTACAATGAGCAGTTCTTC
CASSPEGLRRLTSSYNEQFF
>.|.|TRBV12-3/TRBV12-4|TRBJ2-1
TGCGCCAGCAGTTTAATTTCAGGGGTCAACTACGAGCAGTTCTTC
CASSLISGVNYEQFF
>TRBD1|many|TRBV5-1|TRBJ2-3
TGTGCCAGCAGCTTGACAGGGGGCGGCGATACGCAGTATTTT
CASSLTGGGDTQYF
>TRBD1|.|TRBV20-1|TRBJ2-1
TGCAGTGCGAGGGCTACAGGGGGGCGCAAGTACAATGAGCAGTTCTTC
CSARATGGRKYNEQFF
>TRBD2|few|TRBV6-1|TRBJ2-3
TGTGCCAGCAGTGAGACGCGGGGGGCTTACACAGATACGCAGTATTTT
CASSETRGAYTDTQYF
>.|many|TRBV11-1|TRBJ2-1
TGTGCCAGCAGCTGGTCCTGGACAGACTACAATGAGCAGTTCTTC
CASSWSWTDYNEQFF
>.|few|TRBV18|TRBJ2-4
TGTGCCAGCTCACCAGCCGTGGGCATTCAGTACTTC
CASSPAVGIQYF
>.|few|TRBV7-9|TRBJ1-2
TGTGCCAGCAGCTTAAACTCGGCAGGGGATGGCTACACCTTC
CASSLNSAGDGYTF
>.|.|TRBV7-2|TRBJ2-7
TGTGCCAGCAGCCCTGCCTGGGGCGGGTACGAGCAGTACTTC
CASSPAWGGYEQYF
>TRBD1|.|TRBV4-1|TRBJ2-7
TGCGCCAGCAGCCGCGACAGGGGGAATTTATACGAGCAGTACTTC
CASSRDRGNLYEQYF
>.|many|TRBV29-1|TRBJ2-7
TGCAGCGTTGGGCAGCCGGATTACGAGCAGTACTTC
CSVGQPDYEQYF
>TRBD1|.|TRBV15|TRBJ2-1
TGTGCCACCAGCAGAGATTTAGGGACAGCCATTTACAATGAGCAGTTCTTC
CATSRDLGTAIYNEQFF
>TRBD2|.|TRBV3-1|TRBJ2-3
TGTGCCAGCAAGCGGGGGAACACACTAAGCACTGATACGCAGTATTTT
CASKRGNTLSTDTQYF
>TRBD1|.|TRBV6-5|TRBJ2-3
TGTGCCAGCAGTTCGGGACAGGCTGCCACAGATACGCAGTATTTT
CASSSGQAATDTQYF
>.|.|TRBV11-2|TRBJ2-7
TGTGCCAGCAGCTTTCTGGATGAGGGGAGTTACTACGAGCAGTACTTC
CASSFLDEGSYYEQYF
>TRBD1|few|TRBV24-1|TRBJ2-6
TGTGCCACCAGTGATCGGGACAGCAGCTCTGGGGCCAACGTCCTGACTTTC
CATSDRDSSSGANVLTF
>.|.|TRBV7-2|TRBJ2-3
TGTGCCAGCAGCTTAGGGGAGCTAAGGACAGATACGCAGTATTTT
CASSLGELRTDTQYF
>TRBD1|once|TRBV6-1|TRBJ2-5
TGTGCCAGCAGGAGGGAACAGGGGGCGTGGGAGACCCAGTACTTC
CASRREQGAWETQYF
>.|.|TRBV28|TRBJ2-3
TGTGCCAGCAGTTTCTGGGGGGAATTAGGCACAGATACGCAGTATTTT
CASSFWGELGTDTQYF